Listed below are T cell receptor beta chains from one sample, sequenced in a study of cytomegalovirus exposure and HLA in healthy donors. The assay was immunoSEQ multiplex PCR, and TCRdb's table has in-frame clones only and misses some. The sample totals fewer than 75,000 clones. Sequencing was done on a sample of PBMCs. The receptors were sampled from a boy aged 5-17 years in good health and CMV-seronegative. The CDR3 runs from the conserved cysteine through the conserved F or W. D genes are given only for firm matches.

TRBJ2-5 | TRBV5-1 | TRBD1 | CASSLGYRGTGQETQYF | TGCGCCAGCAGCTTGGGTTATAGGGGGACAGGCCAAGAGACCCAGTACTTC
TRBJ1-2 | TRBV30 | NA | CAWSVSGSTGDF | TGTGCCTGGAGTGTGTCGGGGTCTACCGGCGACTTC
TRBJ1-1 | TRBV30 | NA | CAWSPYHRATVEAFF | TGTGCCTGGAGCCCCTACCATAGGGCGACAGTTGAAGCTTTCTTT
TRBJ1-1 | TRBV18 | NA | CASPPLAPDTEAFF | TGTGCCAGCCCACCATTAGCCCCCGACACTGAAGCTTTCTTT
TRBJ1-2 | TRBV6-1 | NA | CASRPLQVGYGYTF | TGTGCCAGCAGGCCGCTCCAGGTGGGCTATGGCTACACCTTC
TRBJ1-2 | TRBV27 | NA | CASSLQATPADGYTF | TGTGCCAGCAGTTTACAGGCCACCCCAGCAGATGGCTACACCTTC
TRBJ2-5 | TRBV7-9 | TRBD2 | CASSRRGLAGGRTETQYF | TGTGCCAGCAGCAGACGGGGACTAGCGGGGGGCAGGACGGAGACCCAGTACTTC
TRBJ1-1 | TRBV6-5 | NA | CASSYSITGNTEAFF | TGTGCCAGCAGTTACTCGATCACAGGGAACACTGAAGCTTTCTTT
TRBJ2-7 | TRBV7-6 | TRBD2 | CASSATAGVDEQYF | TGTGCCAGCAGCGCCACAGCGGGAGTCGACGAGCAGTACTTC
TRBJ2-3 | TRBV7-7 | TRBD1 | CASSPGRGLTDTQYF | TGTGCCAGCAGCCCCGGCAGGGGGCTTACAGATACGCAGTATTTT
TRBJ2-3 | TRBV19 | NA | CASTHSSRPTDTQYF | TGTGCCAGTACCCATTCTAGCCGACCCACAGATACGCAGTATTTT
TRBJ1-3 | TRBV7-9 | NA | CASSARQSSGNTIYF | TGTGCCAGCAGCGCACGACAATCCTCTGGAAACACCATATATTTT
TRBJ1-1 | TRBV15 | TRBD1 | CATSRDRVFTEAFF | TGTGCCACCAGCAGGGACAGGGTTTTCACTGAAGCTTTCTTT
TRBJ2-3 | TRBV9 | NA | CASSPPSGTDTQYF | TGTGCCAGCAGCCCTCCCTCGGGAACAGATACGCAGTATTTT
TRBJ1-1 | TRBV10-3 | TRBD1 | CAAGDRATEAFF | TGTGCCGCTGGAGACAGGGCGACTGAAGCTTTCTTT
TRBJ2-7 | TRBV7-9 | NA | CASSHLSGNSYEQYF | TGTGCCAGCAGCCATCTCTCAGGTAACTCCTACGAGCAGTACTTC
TRBJ1-2 | TRBV6-5 | NA | CASSYLGTYGYTF | TGTGCCAGCAGTTACTTAGGGACATATGGCTACACCTTC
TRBJ1-1 | TRBV5-1 | NA | CASSSVGSSTEAFF | TGCGCCAGCAGCTCCGTCGGGTCGAGCACTGAAGCTTTCTTT
TRBJ1-1 | TRBV7-8 | NA | CASSFRAQGRMNTEAFF | TGTGCCAGCAGCTTCCGGGCGCAGGGGAGAATGAACACTGAAGCTTTCTTT
TRBJ1-3 | TRBV19 | NA | CASSLQGNDLAGNTIYF | TGTGCCAGTAGTCTACAGGGTAACGACCTCGCTGGAAACACCATATATTTT
TRBJ1-1 | TRBV5-1 | NA | CATGLGDTEAFF | TGCGCCACCGGTCTAGGGGACACTGAAGCTTTCTTT
TRBJ1-5 | TRBV28 | NA | CASSKTASNQPQHF | TGTGCCAGCAGCAAGACAGCTTCTAATCAGCCCCAGCATTTT